Shown below are 17 T cell receptor beta chains from a single sample sequenced in a study of beta chain features in type 1 diabetes (dated 2018 in TCRdb). Study-level results and caveats: Type 1 diabetes patients showed a moderate but significant shortening of TCRB CDR3 length in all four CD4+ subsets.

Antigens for these TCRs are unknown. The library was obtained by the immunoSEQ multiplex PCR assay. The High Capacity cDNA Reverse Transcription Kit was used to reverse transcribe all of the isolated RNA, meaning that expressed TCRB transcripts were what got sequenced. TCRdb provides this immuneACCESS table in a form limited to in-frame rearrangements. Some clones are lacking; in checked studies, under half of them reflect an unresolved V gene, and why the rest are absent is not known. The sample table records fewer than 300,000 clones; over 20% of these occur just once. In total, the top ten clones hold 0.025% to 0.035% of the sample. The sample taken for sequencing was naive CD4+ T cells from blood. The meaning of the sample's cell subset or site label: true naive CD4+ T cells. The receptors here all came from a woman in her thirties or forties with type 1 diabetes.

The chain carries TRBV13 and TRBJ2-7; 9 bases agree with TRBD1. The CDR3 is made up of 14 amino acids. V trimming: 4 bases; J trimming: 6 bases; junction bases outside the gene matches: 7. Germline assignment: CDR1 PRHDT and CDR2 FYEKMQ (reference sequence). The CDR3 DNA reads TGTGCCAGCAGCTCCCGGGACAGGGCAGCCGAGCAGTACTTC. Translating it yields CASSSRDRAAEQYF.

The chain links TRBV30 to TRBJ1-2; TRBD1 aligns across 7 bases. V dropped 2 bases and J dropped 2; count of bases not matched to a gene: 2. This CDR3 has 13 amino acids. Germline V gives CDR1 GTSNPN, CDR2 SVGIG (reference sequence). This CDR3 is CAWSPTGNYGYTF. The CDR3 DNA reads TGTGCCTGGAGTCCGACAGGGAACTATGGCTACACCTTC. Using reference TRBV30 and TRBJ1-2 for the parts outside the CDR3, the full variable domain is SQTIHQWPATLVQPVGSPLSLECTVEGTSNPNLYWYRQAAGRGLQLLFYSVGIGQISSEVPQNLSASRPQDRQFILSSKKLLLSDSGFYLCAWSPTGNYGYTFGSGTRLTVV.

The table lists this clone with a few counts. The chain uses TRBV6-5 and TRBJ2-5, with D hard to call. Between the trimmed V and J ends, which lost 9 bases and 8 bases, there was a span of 13 bases. The CDR3 spans 11 residues. CDR1 and CDR2 from the germline V gene are MNHEY and SVGAGI. The CDR3 is CASLKAETQYF. The CDR3, as DNA: TGTGCCAGTTTAAAAGCCGAAACCCAGTACTTC.

The chain has TRBV9 and TRBJ1-2; 7 nucleotides line up with TRBD1. The CDR3 has 13 amino acids. The junction had 4 bases not matched to a gene; V was cut back by 2 bases and J by 6 bases. Germline loops: CDR1 SGDLS, CDR2 YYNGEE. The CDR3 DNA reads TGTGCCAGCAGCGTCGACAGGGAGCATGGCTACACCTTC. Its protein product is CASSVDREHGYTF.

This clone appeared a few times. This chain connects TRBV2 to TRBJ2-1; 8 nucleotides agree with TRBD2. The CDR3 is 15 amino acids. V trimming: 4 bases; J trimming: 0 bases; junction bases outside the gene matches: 2. Germline V lookup: CDR1 SNHLY, CDR2 FYNNEI. CDR3 DNA: TGTGCCAGCAGTGGGACTAGCCGCTCCTACAATGAGCAGTTCTTC. Protein sequence: CASSGTSRSYNEQFF.

The rearrangement links TRBV5-6 to TRBJ2-1; D may be TRBD1 (5 bases). The CDR3 sequence is 12 residues long. V lost 0 bases, J lost 14 bases, and 12 bases lay in between. The V gene's germline CDR1 is SGHDT and CDR2 YYEEEE. CDR3 bases: TGTGCCAGCAGCTTGGAGGGGCGAGAGGAGTTCTTC. This gives the protein CASSLEGREEFF.

The chain has TRBV28 and TRBJ2-4, with 8 bases fitting TRBD1. With V trimmed by 4 bases and J by 7 bases, 12 bases remained unmatched. Germline-derived CDR1 and CDR2 are MDHEN and SYDVKM. This CDR3 is 16 amino acids long. The CDR3 loop reads CASSSPTGEALNIQYF. In DNA, the CDR3 is TGTGCCAGCAGTTCCCCGACAGGGGAGGCCCTGAACATTCAGTACTTC.

The gene calls are TRBV15 and TRBJ1-5, with a weak D call TRBD1 (6 bases). This CDR3 is built from 17 residues. Trimming cost V 0 bases and J 4 bases, with 16 bases left between them. Germline assignment: CDR1 LNHNV and CDR2 YYDKDF (reference sequence). As DNA, the CDR3 is TGTGCCACCAGCAGAGATCTCTGGAGACAGGAAAATCAGCCCCAGCATTTT. Translation: CATSRDLWRQENQPQHF. Full variable domain (remainder filled in from reference TRBV15 and TRBJ1-5): DAMVIQNPRYQVTQFGKPVTLSCSQTLNHNVMYWYQQKSSQAPKLLFHYYDKDFNNEADTPDNFQSRRPNTSFCFLDIRSPGLGDTAMYLCATSRDLWRQENQPQHFGDGTRLSIL.

This clone was counted a few times. The rearrangement uses TRBV4-3 and TRBJ2-7; 9 nucleotides agree with TRBD2. The CDR3 is made up of 16 amino acids. Germline CDR1 reads LGHNA; CDR2 reads YSLEER. V lost 0 bases and J lost 1; bases outside the gene matches: 4. In nucleotides, the CDR3 is TGCGCCAGCAGCCAAGATAGGCTAGCGGGATCCTACGAGCAGTACTTC. Translation: CASSQDRLAGSYEQYF.

This chain joins TRBV18 and TRBJ2-7, with TRBD2 matching 7 bases. V was clipped by 3 bases and J by 7 bases; unmatched bases: 9. The V gene's germline CDR1 is KGHSH and CDR2 LQKENI. The CDR3 sequence is 14 residues long. CDR3 sequence reads: CASSPRLDGGEQYF. The DNA for the CDR3 is TGTGCCAGCTCACCCAGGCTGGACGGGGGGGAGCAGTACTTC.

V and J are TRBV6-5 and TRBJ1-2; 9 positions agree with TRBD1. CDR1 MNHEY and CDR2 SVGAGI come from the germline V gene. The CDR3 is 15 amino acids. V gave up 2 bases and J gave up 8 bases; unmatched junction bases: 9. The CDR3 protein is CASSYRGQGLEGYTF. The CDR3 DNA is TGTGCCAGCAGTTACAGGGGACAGGGTTTAGAGGGCTACACCTTC.

This clone was counted a few times. CDR3 sequence (DNA): TGTGCCACCAGCAGACCACAAGGACACAATGAAAAACTGTTTTTT. Its translation is CATSRPQGHNEKLFF. The chain employs TRBV15 and TRBJ1-4; TRBD1 might be the D (5 bases). CDR3 length: 15 residues. Trimming removed 2 bases at V and 5 bases at J, with 12 bases between. CDR1 and CDR2 from the germline V gene are LNHNV and YYDKDF (reference sequence).

V usage is TRBV7-9 and J usage is TRBJ2-3; no clear D gene. V was clipped by 3 bases and J by 0 bases, with 7 bases between them. This CDR3 contains 14 residues. Looked up from germline, CDR1 is SEHNR and CDR2 is FQNEAQ (reference sequence). The CDR3 region is CASSFQMSTDTQYF. The CDR3 nucleotides are TGTGCCAGCAGCTTTCAGATGAGCACAGATACGCAGTATTTT.

This clone was recorded a few times. V and J are TRBV7-9 and TRBJ1-2, with 7 bases aligning to TRBD1. The germline CDR1 and CDR2 sequences are SEHNR and FQNEAQ (reference sequence). V was clipped by 5 bases and J by 7 bases; unmatched bases: 4. CDR3 length equals 12 residues. CDR3 loop: CASSPGTAGYTF. In DNA, the CDR3 is TGTGCCAGCAGCCCTGGGACAGCTGGCTACACCTTC.

V is TRBV11-1 and J is TRBJ2-7, with D possibly being TRBD2 (6 bases). The CDR3 is made up of 15 amino acids. The V end was cut by 0 bases, the J end by 4 bases, with 13 bases between. Germline CDR1 SGHAT, CDR2 FQDESV (reference sequence). DNA for the CDR3: TGTGCCAGCAGCTTAGCCGGGGGAGCCCCTTACGAGCAGTACTTC. Translated: CASSLAGGAPYEQYF.

In the case of this clone: The sample has other DNA sequences that encode this CDR3 too. The chain links TRBV28 to TRBJ1-5; D perhaps matches TRBD1 (6 bases). Germline V gene sequence: CDR1 MDHEN, CDR2 SYDVKM. Trimming pared 6 bases from V and 0 bases from J, leaving 12 bases between. This CDR3 is built from 15 residues. The CDR3: CASSLGQISNQPQHF. In DNA, the CDR3 is TGTGCCAGCAGCCTCGGACAGATTAGCAATCAGCCCCAGCATTTT.

This clone showed up just a few times. CDR3 amino acids: CASSLATGDSPLHF. In nucleotides, the CDR3 is TGCGCCAGCAGCTTGGCGACAGGGGATTCACCCCTCCACTTT. The V call is TRBV5-1, the J call TRBJ1-6, with 8 bases identical to TRBD1. Germline V gene lookup returns CDR1 SGHRS and CDR2 YFSETQ. The V gene end was trimmed by 0 bases and the J gene end by 8 bases; junction bases not matched to a gene: 1. The CDR3 has 14 amino acids.